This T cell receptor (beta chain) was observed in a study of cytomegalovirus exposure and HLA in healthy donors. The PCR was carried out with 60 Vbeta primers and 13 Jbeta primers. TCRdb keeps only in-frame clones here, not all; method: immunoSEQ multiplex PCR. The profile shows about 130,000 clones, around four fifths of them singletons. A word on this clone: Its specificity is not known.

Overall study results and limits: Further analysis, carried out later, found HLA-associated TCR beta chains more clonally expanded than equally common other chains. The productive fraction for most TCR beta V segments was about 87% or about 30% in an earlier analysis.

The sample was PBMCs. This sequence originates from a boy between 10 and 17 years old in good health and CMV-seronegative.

The CDR3 spells CSVAMRGTARNEQYF. The CDR3 DNA reads TGCAGCGTTGCCATGCGGGGGACCGCCCGGAACGAGCAGTACTTC. The V call is TRBV29-1, the J call TRBJ2-7, with 7 bases that match TRBD2. The CDR3 totals 15 residues. CDR1 and CDR2 (germline): SQVTM, ANQGSEA. V trimming: 4 bases; J trimming: 5 bases; junction bases outside the gene matches: 14.